This paragraph covers one T cell receptor beta chain sequence. The data were taken from a study of neurological immune-mediated disorders. Trimming shortened V by 7 bases and J by 4 bases, and 15 bases separated the two germline ends. The CDR3 extends over 13 amino acids. Germline CDR1 is SQVTM and CDR2 is ANQGSEA. As for time point: longitudinal time-point 3. TCRdb independently ran MiXCR on the 5' RACE reads; one entry per CDR3 protein. Among approximately 84,000 distinct CDR3 sequences, 3.5% to 5.5% were seen once, and the ten largest hold around 5%. This sequence originates from a woman aged 55-75 years with multiple sclerosis. This chain connects TRBV29-1 to TRBJ2-3, with D maybe TRBD1 (6 bases). Input material: PBMCs. The CDR3 loop is CSAPRAGADTQYF. CDR3 DNA: TGCAGCGCCCCCCGGGCAGGGGCAGATACGCAGTATTTT.